The clone carrying this T cell receptor beta chain has only one observation. Antigen: not known. Produced via immunoSEQ multiplex PCR; TCRdb's table is partial and in-frame only. The sample holds approximately 35,000 clones, around three quarters seen once. The germline V gene encodes CDR1 ENHRY and CDR2 SYGVKD. V lost 5 bases, J lost 9 bases, and 11 bases stayed unmatched. There are 15 residues in the CDR3. This record comes from a study of STAT5B mutations in CD4+ large granular lymphocyte leukemia. Broader study findings: Patient CD4-sorted repertoires looked more clonal than healthy CD4+ repertoires, even without putative leukemic clones.

The rearrangement joins TRBV10-3 to TRBJ2-7; 12 bases are a match to TRBD1. The sequenced sample was CD4+ T cells from blood buffy coats. This TCR came from a human donor in good health. Written as DNA, the CDR3 is TGTGCCATCAGTCCCGCCGGGACAGGGGGCCTCGCGCAGTACTTC. Translated, it gives CAISPAGTGGLAQYF.